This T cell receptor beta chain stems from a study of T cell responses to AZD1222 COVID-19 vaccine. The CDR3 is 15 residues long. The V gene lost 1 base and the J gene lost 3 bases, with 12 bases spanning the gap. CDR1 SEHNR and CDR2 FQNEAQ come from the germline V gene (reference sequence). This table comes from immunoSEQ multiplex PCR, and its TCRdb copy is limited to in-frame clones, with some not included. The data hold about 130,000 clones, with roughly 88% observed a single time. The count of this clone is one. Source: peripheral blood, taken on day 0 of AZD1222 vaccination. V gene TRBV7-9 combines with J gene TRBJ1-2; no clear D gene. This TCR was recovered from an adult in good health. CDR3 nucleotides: TGTGCCAGCAGCTTAGATTTCTTGGGAGACTATGGCTACACCTTC. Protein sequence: CASSLDFLGDYGYTF.